Below, 7 T cell receptor beta chains from the same sample are listed, as sequenced in a study of blood T cell repertoires in COVID-19. Measured with immunoSEQ multiplex PCR; TCRdb has only the in-frame clones, and not every one. Of some 250,000 clones in the sample, around 85% were seen once. The sequenced material came from PBMCs or T cells enriched from blood (not recorded which). The receptors come from a woman in her fifties or sixties who had recovered from COVID-19.

This chain uses TRBV6-5 with TRBJ1-1; D ambiguous. Germline CDR1 and CDR2: MNHEY and SVGAGI. With 2 bases removed from V and 1 base from J, the gap between germline ends came to 5 bases. CDR3 length: 13 residues. CDR3 in amino acids: CASSYEANTEAFF. The CDR3 coding sequence is TGTGCCAGCAGTTACGAGGCGAACACTGAAGCTTTCTTT.

The V call is TRBV19, the J call TRBJ1-2; 7 bases are a match to TRBD1. V was clipped by 3 bases and J by 6 bases; unmatched bases: 10. The CDR3 has 15 residues. CDR1 and CDR2 (germline): LNHDA, SQIVND (reference sequence). CDR3 nucleotides: TGTGCCAGTAGTATCAAATCGACAGGGCGGAATGGCTACACCTTC. This encodes CASSIKSTGRNGYTF.

V usage is TRBV5-6 and J usage is TRBJ1-1, with D maybe TRBD1 (6 bases). Trimming removed 3 bases from V and 2 bases from J, with 17 bases in between. CDR1 SGHDT and CDR2 YYEEEE come from the germline V gene. The CDR3 loop spans 16 amino acids. CDR3 sequence (DNA): TGTGCCAGCAGCTCCCCCGCAGGGGAGGGTAACACTGAAGCTTTCTTT. Its protein is CASSSPAGEGNTEAFF.

The chain links TRBV2 to TRBJ2-2; 13 bases map to TRBD2. This CDR3 has 18 residues. CDR1 SNHLY and CDR2 FYNNEI come from the germline V gene. Germline trimming cut 8 bases from V and 5 bases from J; bases unmatched to any gene: 14. CDR3 sequence reads: CASPRTETSGRWTGELFF. The CDR3 region has the DNA TGTGCCAGCCCCCGGACAGAGACTAGCGGGAGGTGGACCGGGGAGCTGTTTTTT.

The CDR3: CASRGSASGVPETQYF. DNA of the CDR3: TGTGCCAGCAGGGGGTCGGCTAGCGGGGTCCCGGAGACCCAGTACTTC. The chain uses TRBV5-4 and TRBJ2-5; 9 bases align to TRBD2. The J segment lost 5 bases and the V segment lost 5 bases, leaving 13 bases of the junction unmatched. CDR1 is SGHNT and CDR2 is YYREEE in the germline V gene (reference sequence). This CDR3 region has 16 residues.

This chain joins TRBV5-1 and TRBJ2-1; weak D call: TRBD1 (5 bases). Germline loops: CDR1 SGHRS, CDR2 YFSETQ. Between the trimmed V and J ends, which lost 0 bases and 7 bases, there was a span of 17 bases. CDR3 length: 16 residues. The CDR3 loop reads CASSLAQGLGLNEQFF. CDR3 sequence (DNA): TGCGCCAGCAGCTTGGCCCAGGGATTGGGTTTAAATGAGCAGTTCTTC.

The chain has TRBV15 and TRBJ2-7; D may be TRBD1 (6 bases). CDR3 length: 14 amino acids. V lost 4 bases to trimming and J lost 3 bases, with 13 bases between them. CDR1 and CDR2 from the germline V gene are LNHNV and YYDKDF (reference sequence). CDR3 bases: TGTGCCACCAGCAAAGGACAGTTCAACTACGAGCAGTACTTC. This encodes CATSKGQFNYEQYF.